Sequencing of this T cell receptor (beta chain) was carried out in a study of cytomegalovirus exposure and HLA in healthy donors (dated by TCRdb to 2015 to 2018). Looking at the study overall: An earlier analysis of roughly 500 of the donors reported approximately 260 Gb of sequence data and 95 million to 120 million unique TCR beta sequences obtained from about 179 million T cells. The aim of the study was to test whether cataloging public T cell receptors could identify signatures of past pathogen exposure. To predict cytomegalovirus infection status, the study brought together high-throughput TCR immunosequencing, statistical association of individual TCRs with disease status, and machine learning. An earlier analysis of about 600 of the donors used high-throughput TCR beta sequencing to judge whether each TCR beta V gene segment behaved as functional or pseudogenic. All discovery cohort repertoires had been generated using a single sequencing platform. In a later analysis, previously published TCR beta repertoires from 550 to 750 donors were re-analyzed and high-resolution HLA genotyping was added so that TCR occurrence patterns could be studied. Besides the first cohort of approximately 670 subjects, a separate validation cohort made up of 120 or so different subjects was used. Among the roughly 400 genotyped donors, approximately 82% belonged to the genetic ancestry cluster associated with self-reported Caucasian donors. Typing coverage differed by locus: A, B, C, DRB1 and DQB1 were typed in roughly 620-630 donors, DQA1 in roughly 500, DPA1 in roughly 590, and DPB1 in roughly 470. The study profiled the T cell repertoires of hundreds of subjects by immunosequencing and related them to cytomegalovirus serostatus. Around 330 gigabases of sequencing data and around 85 million unique TCR sequences made up an early release that covered around 640 HLA-typed donors. In the later analysis, no new phenotypic data were used to find candidate immune exposures; instead, reliance was placed on TCR beta sequences and their occurrence across donors. In a later genetic analysis, genome-wide SNP genotypes for about 55% of the roughly 700 donors were used, and that subset was treated as a discovery cohort. Donor age, sex, ethnicity and CMV serostatus were collected together with the repertoire data. HLA typing covered class I and class II loci at four-digit resolution. On average, 235,054 unique TCR beta nucleotide sequences were sequenced per donor among a few hundred genotyped donors of the cohort, with 15% to 20% of those sequences being non-productive. About five DR-DQ haplotypes were treated as single units for association and clustering because of strong linkage in the cohort. The research as a whole found: A further reported finding was that TCR beta sequences accurately predicted the HLA-A and HLA-B alleles for most subjects in the first cohort. Broadly in line with IMGT annotations, most TCR beta V segments showed up in productive rearrangements about 87% or about 30% of the time in an earlier analysis of 450 to 750 of the donors. A few of the identified cytomegalovirus-associated TCR beta chains were confirmed in vitro to be specific for cytomegalovirus antigens. In a later analysis, the rate of TCR association differed among HLA loci, with DRB1 alleles having the most associated TCRs and HLA-C alleles having the fewest. Because some donors lacked HLA typing at each locus, the association tests relied only on the typed subset. The study listed approximately 150 TCR beta chains as associated with cytomegalovirus. In a later analysis, most CMV-associated TCR beta chains were found to appear HLA-restricted, with HLA associations seemingly driven largely by CMV exposure. The cohort was sequenced for TCR beta chains only, and without alpha or paired-chain data the features that could be detected were limited. Immune exposure information for the cohort was limited to CMV serostatus. A later genetic analysis associated a missense DCLRE1C variant with V-gene and J-gene trimming of TCR beta chains, and an independent cohort replicated the association. Most TCR sequences were seen in very few donors, while some public TCRs were found in many individuals. The sequencing pipeline was judged likely to have produced a cluster of highly shared sequence variants as a technical artifact. Because counts were too low, 15 to 20 rarely observed V segments, including chromosome 9 orphons, were excluded from the earlier analysis of a few hundred of the donors. The authors suggested that the approach could potentially be generalized to other disease states and immunological phenotypes. Assigning TCR associations to individual alleles was difficult when HLA alleles, especially DR and DQ, strongly co-occurred. According to a later genetic analysis, donors in an Asian-associated ancestry cluster had fewer N-insertions in productive TCRs than the approximately 700-donor mean. The presence/absence analyses assumed that sequencing depth was roughly uniform across donors, and that assumption may not be true. Several of the top co-occurrence clusters appeared to be linked to parvovirus B19, influenza, CMV and Epstein-Barr virus, according to a later analysis. A later analysis associated 15,000 to 20,000 TCR beta sequences with specific HLA alleles at a false discovery rate of 0.05. A later analysis found that HLA-associated TCR beta chains were more clonally expanded and had lower generation probabilities than equally common non-associated chains. Correlated functional status among segregating V segments might be attributable to linkage disequilibrium, but an unknown experimental factor could not be ruled out. Some IMGT-functional V segments, including TRBV6-2 and TRBV6-3, could not be told apart with the 87-base-pair reads, so those segments were excluded. In both the original and validation cohorts, the classifier was reported to diagnose cytomegalovirus status with high specificity and sensitivity.

The library came from the immunoSEQ multiplex PCR assay. For the multiplex PCR, a mixture combining 60 forward primers for TCR Vbeta segments and 13 reverse primers for TCR Jbeta segments was used. A multiplex PCR assay on genomic DNA amplified the CDR3 region of rearranged TCR beta genes. The amplified TCR beta libraries were sequenced on the Illumina HiSeq System as 87-base-pair reads. The authors processed their data as follows. Across the 700 or so repertoires, a later analysis counted 75 million to 90 million unique TCR beta chains, 8.5 million to 12 million of which were shared by at least two donors. Raw reads were error-corrected and collapsed into unique sequences with a nearest-neighbor algorithm that merged closely related sequences to remove PCR and sequencing errors. CDR3 sequences were aligned to IMGT reference sequences to assign V, D and J gene segments. Each retained sequence needed at least a six-nucleotide match to both a V gene segment and a J gene segment. A rearrangement counted as productive if the CDR3 had no stop codons and remained in frame with V and J, and every other rearrangement counted as non-productive. Following IMGT convention, CDR3 was defined as the stretch from the second conserved V-encoded cysteine to the conserved J-encoded phenylalanine. The earlier analysis of 587 of the donors excluded sequences that lacked an unambiguous match to a single V gene segment. An earlier analysis of approximately 590 of the donors called V segments functional above 56.7% productive rearrangements and segregating when the between-donor standard deviation exceeded 5%. A statistical classification framework was developed to diagnose cytomegalovirus status using the catalog of TCR beta chain sequences. V and J gene assignment, in a later analysis, came from comparing TCR nucleotide sequences with IMGT/GENE-DB human TR gene sequences. In a later analysis, CDR3 sequences and most-parsimonious VDJ recombination scenarios were assigned using the TCRdist pipeline. A later analysis defined each TCR beta chain by its CDR3 amino acid sequence plus V-gene family, and excluded reads lacking a unique V-gene family. In a later analysis, fewer than 650 highly shared, low-generation-probability nucleotide sequences were removed to address suspected cross-contamination and a sequencing artifact. In a later analysis, a clonal expansion index for each public chain was calculated from normalized within-repertoire ranks of inferred template counts. Generation probabilities in a later analysis came from a VDJ recombination model fitted to out-of-frame rearrangements, and those results were checked against IGoR. A later analysis scored TCR-TCR, TCR-HLA and TCR-CMV co-occurrence with hypergeometric tests, applying a repertoire-size bias correction to TCR pairs. A later analysis estimated false discovery rates by permuting HLA or CMV assignments 20 times. In a later analysis, co-occurring TCRs were grouped with DBSCAN, and TCRdist sequence similarity was added when clustering was performed within HLA-allele-positive subsets. For co-occurrence clustering, repertoires with fewer than 30,000 or more than 120,000 public chains were excluded, along with 5 or 6 repertoires with anomalous nucleotide sharing. TCRdb carries this immuneACCESS record with in-frame sequences only. Its versions omit some clonotypes, under half of them owing to an unresolved V gene in the studies checked, with the rest unexplained. The V and J calls and the clone size are those of that table, but D and trimming were determined from the DNA. This sample comprises tens of thousands of clones, around 75% of them detected only once. Of the sample, 12% is held by the ten largest clones.

For this clone: Its antigen remains unidentified. The sample holds no much larger clone one base away, and base qualities are not on file.

The CDR3 runs 16 amino acids, cysteine and phenylalanine included. Just the 48-base CDR3 DNA is kept, in frame starting at base 1. V sheds 5 bases and J sheds 6 bases, leaving 23 bases between their ends. CDR1 is given as SGHAT and CDR2 as FQNNGV, both from the germline V gene. The cohort was made up of roughly 670 healthy bone marrow donors. Cohort members were all nominally healthy when sampled, although unrecorded immune exposures were likely present. The donor was CMV seronegative and was included in the group of a few hundred seronegative cohort members. Each donor provided a peripheral blood sample, and peripheral blood mononuclear cells were used for TCR beta sequencing. The Qiagen DNeasy Blood Extraction Kit was used to extract genomic DNA from the blood cell samples.

The TCR sequence derives from a man between 65 and 79 years old in good health and CMV-seronegative. The sequenced sample was PBMCs. The rearranged segments are TRBV11-2 and TRBJ2-7, and the D gene may be TRBD2, 5 bases matching. The nucleotide sequence is given as TGTGCCAGCAGCCGGGAAGGTGCCCGGCGCTCGAGCGAGCAGTACTTC. Translated, it reads CASSREGARRSSEQYF.